What follows are 23 T cell receptor beta chains derived from one specimen sequenced in a study of T cell responses to AZD1222 COVID-19 vaccine. Assay: immunoSEQ multiplex PCR; the TCRdb copy retains only in-frame clones and omits some. In the table there are just under 35,000 clones, 70% to 90% of which are singletons. The sequencing used peripheral blood, collected on day 0 of AZD1222 vaccination. These receptors came from an adult in good health.

The chain carries TRBV7-9 and TRBJ2-7; tentatively, D is TRBD1 (5 bases). CDR1 is SEHNR and CDR2 is FQNEAQ in the germline V gene (reference sequence). The CDR3 sequence is 18 residues long. Trimming stripped 4 bases from V and 0 bases from J, with 22 bases between. CDR3 nucleotides: TGTGCCAGCAGCTCTTACTTAACAGGCCTGAGGAGCTCCTACGAGCAGTACTTC. Encoded protein: CASSSYLTGLRSSYEQYF.

The chain combines TRBV6-5 with TRBJ2-7; D is ambiguous. This CDR3 contains 15 residues. Looked up from germline, CDR1 is MNHEY and CDR2 is SVGAGI. Trimming took off 5 bases at V and 1 base at J, with 15 bases between the two ends. The CDR3 region has the DNA TGTGCCAGCAGTCCCCTACCGGCCGGGTCCTACGAGCAGTACTTC. This sequence encodes CASSPLPAGSYEQYF.

V and J are TRBV20-1 and TRBJ2-3, with D unclear. The CDR3 covers 11 residues. V was clipped by 6 bases and J by 0 bases, with 4 bases between them. Looked up from germline, CDR1 is DFQATT and CDR2 is SNEGSKA (reference sequence). CDR3 residues: CSARSTDTQYF. The CDR3 DNA follows: TGCAGTGCGCGGAGCACAGATACGCAGTATTTT.

This chain links TRBV4-2 with TRBJ2-5, with 10 positions matching TRBD2. The CDR3 totals 16 residues. Germline trimming cut 4 bases from V and 5 bases from J; bases unmatched to any gene: 10. Germline CDR1 and CDR2: LGHNA and YNFKEQ. The CDR3 DNA sequence: TGTGCCAGCAGCCCCGGGGAACTAGCGGGACCCGAGACCCAGTACTTC. It specifies CASSPGELAGPETQYF.

This clone was counted a single time. The chain couples TRBV19 to TRBJ1-5; D ambiguous. The germline gives CDR1 LNHDA, CDR2 SQIVND (reference sequence). CDR3 length equals 12 residues. Trimming took off 0 bases at V and 7 bases at J, with 4 bases between the two ends. In nucleotides, the CDR3 is TGTGCCAGTAGTATAGACCAGCAGCCCCAGCATTTT. Encoded protein: CASSIDQQPQHF. Full variable domain (missing parts from reference TRBV19 and TRBJ1-5): DGGITQSPKYLFRKEGQNVTLSCEQNLNHDAMYWYRQDPGQGLRLIYYSQIVNDFQKGDIAEGYSVSREKKESFPLTVTSAQKNPTAFYLCASSIDQQPQHFGDGTRLSIL.

This chain links TRBV6-2 or TRBV6-3 with TRBJ2-7; D gene uncertain. Per germline, CDR1 MNHEY and CDR2 SVGEGT. V lost 6 bases to trimming and J lost 3 bases, with 9 bases between them. There are 12 residues in the CDR3. CDR3 sequence reads: CASSPPGYEQYF. The CDR3 coding sequence is TGTGCCAGCAGCCCACCGGGCTACGAGCAGTACTTC.

This chain joins TRBV19 and TRBJ2-7, with D tentatively TRBD1 or TRBD2 (5 bases each). The CDR3 loop spans 15 amino acids. CDR1 and CDR2 from the germline V gene are LNHDA and SQIVND (reference sequence). Trimming left V 1 base short and J 1 base short, with 11 bases between. CDR3: CASSIAGTGSYEQYF. CDR3 sequence (DNA): TGTGCCAGTAGTATAGCCGGGACGGGTTCCTACGAGCAGTACTTC.

The chain links TRBV18 to TRBJ2-1; TRBD2 is a possible D gene (6 bases). Germline assignment: CDR1 KGHSH and CDR2 LQKENI. V dropped 6 bases and J dropped 4 bases, with 16 bases sitting between them. The CDR3 is 15 amino acids. CDR3 region: CASSWGLALYNEQFF. Written as DNA, the CDR3 is TGTGCCAGCTCTTGGGGTCTAGCGCTTTACAATGAGCAGTTCTTC. Variable domain in full (rest from reference TRBV18 and TRBJ2-1): NAGVMQNPRHLVRRRGQEARLRCSPMKGHSHVYWYRQLPEEGLKFMVYLQKENIIDESGMPKERFSAEFPKEGPSILRIQQVVRGDSAAYFCASSWGLALYNEQFFGPGTRLTVL.

This chain connects TRBV19 to TRBJ1-4; 8 positions agree with TRBD1. The CDR3 consists of 16 residues. With V trimmed by 5 bases and J by 5 bases, 10 bases remained unmatched. Per the germline V gene, CDR1 is LNHDA and CDR2 is SQIVND (reference sequence). CDR3 residues: CASSPGTGRANEKLFF. The CDR3 nucleotides are TGTGCCAGTAGTCCAGGGACAGGCCGGGCAAATGAAAAACTGTTTTTT.

V is TRBV18 and J is TRBJ2-7; the match to TRBD1 covers 7 bases. J gave up 6 bases and V 4 bases, and 9 bases lay outside the gene matches. Germline loops: CDR1 KGHSH, CDR2 LQKENI. CDR3 length equals 14 residues. The CDR3 sequence: CASSHDRDSAEQYF. CDR3 DNA: TGTGCCAGCTCACACGACAGGGATAGTGCCGAGCAGTACTTC.

The V and J genes are TRBV29-1 and TRBJ2-7, with TRBD2 matching over 7 bases. Trimming removed 2 bases from V and 6 bases from J; junction bases left unmatched: 7. Germline V gene sequence: CDR1 SQVTM, CDR2 ANQGSEA. This CDR3 contains 13 residues. The CDR3 reads CSVERREPFEQYF. For the CDR3, the DNA is TGCAGCGTTGAACGGCGGGAGCCATTCGAGCAGTACTTC.

This sequence joins TRBV2 and TRBJ1-2, with 8 bases matching TRBD1. J gave up 8 bases and V 7 bases, and 9 bases lay outside the gene matches. CDR1 and CDR2 from the germline V gene are SNHLY and FYNNEI. The CDR3 contains 13 residues. CDR3 loop: CASTIQGEEGYTF. The CDR3 DNA follows: TGTGCCAGCACCATACAGGGGGAAGAGGGCTACACCTTC.

This chain uses TRBV19 with TRBJ1-4; D is uncertain. This CDR3 is built from 16 residues. Germline CDR1 and CDR2: LNHDA and SQIVND (reference sequence). With 6 bases removed from V and 5 bases from J, the gap between germline ends came to 19 bases. Written as DNA, the CDR3 is TGTGCCAGTAGACCCGGACTGGTGTGGGCGAATGAAAAACTGTTTTTT. It encodes CASRPGLVWANEKLFF.

The genes are TRBV27 and TRBJ1-6, with D unresolved. Germline V gives CDR1 MNHEY, CDR2 SMNVEV (reference sequence). The CDR3 extends over 13 amino acids. Trimming took 4 bases from V and 11 from J, leaving 12 bases between them. The DNA of the CDR3 is TGTGCCAGCAGTTGGACCTCCGTTCCACCCCTCCACTTT. This sequence encodes CASSWTSVPPLHF.

J is TRBJ2-7 and V is TRBV2, with TRBD2 identical over 9 bases. Losses at the gene ends were 3 bases for V and 2 bases for J; bases not matched to a gene: 5. The length of the CDR3 is 15 residues. Germline loops: CDR1 SNHLY, CDR2 FYNNEI. The CDR3 nucleotides are TGTGCCAGCAGTGAGTCTCTAGCGGGACCCTACGAGCAGTACTTC. This translates into CASSESLAGPYEQYF.

The chain has TRBV19 and TRBJ2-7, with no clear D. The CDR3 has 15 residues. V was cut by 4 bases and J by 2 bases, with 15 bases left in between. Germline V gives CDR1 LNHDA, CDR2 SQIVND (reference sequence). The CDR3 coding sequence is TGTGCCAGTAGTACGTACAAGGGCATACCCTACGAGCAGTACTTC. It is translated as CASSTYKGIPYEQYF.

J is TRBJ2-5 and V is TRBV7-2; D not resolved. CDR1 and CDR2 from the germline V gene are SGHTA and FQGNSA. Trimming removed 1 base at V and 3 bases at J, with 3 bases between. This CDR3 is 12 amino acids long. In DNA form, the CDR3 reads TGTGCCAGCAGCTTAGTTGAAGAGACCCAGTACTTC. Translated: CASSLVEETQYF.

This clone was counted a single time. The chain combines TRBV5-8 with TRBJ1-2; D gene uncertain. The germline CDR1 and CDR2 sequences are SGHTS and YDEGEE. V was shortened by 1 base and J by 8 bases, with 9 bases between the two germline ends. The CDR3 runs 12 residues. CDR3 residues: CASSLTMGGYTF. The CDR3 DNA follows: TGTGCCAGCAGCTTGACCATGGGGGGCTACACCTTC.

The chain joins TRBV9 to TRBJ1-3; 9 nucleotides match TRBD1. Germline CDR1 and CDR2: SGDLS and YYNGEE. V shed 5 bases and J 0 bases; nucleotides not matched to a gene: 6. The CDR3 runs to 16 residues. The CDR3 nucleotides read TGTGCCAGCAGATCCGGGACAGGGAGCTCTGGAAACACCATATATTTT. Encoded protein: CASRSGTGSSGNTIYF.

This clone is a singleton in its sample. This chain joins TRBV5-8 and TRBJ2-1; D is unresolved. The germline V gene has CDR1 SGHTS and CDR2 YDEGEE. The CDR3 contains 15 residues. Deletions cut 4 bases from V and 0 bases from J, with 11 bases between. CDR3 loop: CASSRTWSSYNEQFF. CDR3 in DNA: TGTGCCAGCAGCCGCACTTGGAGCTCCTACAATGAGCAGTTCTTC.

This clone was observed once. This rearrangement joins TRBV7-9 to TRBJ2-3, with TRBD1 identical over 9 bases. The CDR3 runs 17 residues. The V gene's germline CDR1 is SEHNR and CDR2 FQNEAQ (reference sequence). V lost 4 bases to trimming and J lost 2 bases; unmatched junction nucleotides: 10. The CDR3 sequence: CASSSDRTGAYTDTQYF. DNA for the CDR3: TGTGCCAGCAGCTCAGATCGGACAGGGGCCTACACAGATACGCAGTATTTT.

The chain joins TRBV7-8 to TRBJ1-3, with D maybe TRBD1 (5 bases). Germline CDR1 reads SGHVS; CDR2 reads FQNEAQ. This CDR3 contains 16 residues. The germline V and J ends were trimmed by 3 bases and 5 bases, with 17 bases remaining between them. The CDR3 DNA sequence: TGTGCCAGCAGCTTTGGTTTTGAGGGGTATAGAAACACCATATATTTT. Translated: CASSFGFEGYRNTIYF.

The V gene is TRBV27, the J gene TRBJ2-1; TRBD2 matches at 7 bases. Germline V CDR1 and CDR2: MNHEY, SMNVEV (reference sequence). CDR3 length equals 18 residues. The V segment lost 1 base and the J segment 0 bases; nucleotides outside the gene matches: 9. This CDR3 is CASSLWTLPSGSYNEQFF. The CDR3, as DNA: TGTGCCAGCAGTTTATGGACCCTACCTAGCGGCTCCTACAATGAGCAGTTCTTC.